This T cell receptor (beta chain) is drawn from a study of CD8 T cells in Susac syndrome. The ends were cut back, 5 bases at V and 6 bases at J, with 13 bases in the middle. There are 13 residues in the CDR3. Germline V gene lookup returns CDR1 SEHNR and CDR2 FQNEAQ (reference sequence). RNA amounts of about 0.5 to 1 ug underwent reverse transcription with random hexamers. TCR beta CDR3 was amplified by immunoSEQ multiplex PCR. This amplification extended across 54 Vbeta and 13 Jbeta segments. TCRdb passed the immunoSEQ multiplex PCR reads through MiXCR, listing each CDR3 protein once. The sample records over 80,000 distinct CDR3 sequences, roughly 91% being singletons. Blood CD8+ and CD4+ T cells underwent high-throughput TCR beta sequencing. TEMRA cells were FACS-enriched, with CD8+ and CD4+ T cells isolated negatively.

The V call is TRBV7-9, the J call TRBJ1-1; D remains unclear. Material: CD8+ T cells from PBMCs. The clonotype was recovered from a human donor in good health. The CDR3 sequence: CASSREGISEAFF. The CDR3 nucleotides read TGTGCCAGCAGCCGAGAGGGAATCTCTGAAGCTTTCTTT. The full variable domain, its missing parts supplied by reference TRBV7-9 and TRBJ1-1, is DTGVSQNPRHKITKRGQNVTFRCDPISEHNRLYWYRQTLGQGPEFLTYFQNEAQLEKSRLLSDRFSAERPKGSFSTLEIQRTEQGDSAMYLCASSREGISEAFFGQGTRLTVV.